Listed below are T cell receptor beta chains from one sample, sequenced in a study of T cell clones after liver transplantation. The table came from immunoSEQ multiplex PCR; TCRdb's copy has only in-frame clones and leaves some out. This table holds about 15,000 clones, approximately 82% found once. The sequencing here drew on CD8+ T cells from blood, taken approximately 4 years after liver transplant. Receptors were obtained from a human patient who received a liver transplant. The graft donor may have contributed some T cells. Both conserved end residues are part of each CDR3. The D gene is left open where the match is weak. For some rows the clone size is stated as once, few or many, or as a class when expanded; others skip it.

d_call	v_call	cdr3_length	clone_size	j_call	cdr3_nt	cdr3_aa
NA	TRBV9	15	NA	TRBJ1-4	TGTGCCAGCAGCGCGGAAGGGCAGGGCGATGAAAAACTGTTTTTT	CASSAEGQGDEKLFF
NA	TRBV7-2	13	few	TRBJ2-7	TGTGCCAGCAGCTTCGGGGAGGACGGGGAGCAGTACTTC	CASSFGEDGEQYF
TRBD1	TRBV13	16	NA	TRBJ2-7	TGTGCCAGCAGCCCCCGTGGGACAGAAATCTCCTACGAGCAGTACTTC	CASSPRGTEISYEQYF
NA	TRBV28	13	few	TRBJ2-7	TGTGCCAGCAGATATCGGGTCTCGGACGAGCAGTACTTC	CASRYRVSDEQYF
NA	TRBV28	14	few	TRBJ2-3	TGTGCCAGCAGTTTTGTCAGGGACTCCAGTACGCAGTATTTT	CASSFVRDSSTQYF
NA	TRBV11-2	15	NA	TRBJ2-7	TGTGCCAGCAGCTTAGATGTATCTAGCGTCTACGAGCAGTACTTC	CASSLDVSSVYEQYF
TRBD2	TRBV7-8	17	NA	TRBJ2-3	TGTGCCAGCAGCTTAGTGGGGCTAGCGGGAGTCACAGATACGCAGTATTTT	CASSLVGLAGVTDTQYF
NA	TRBV6-4	17	NA	TRBJ1-5	TGTGCCAGCAGTGACTCATTGGGATCGTATAGCAATCAGCCCCAGCATTTT	CASSDSLGSYSNQPQHF
NA	TRBV4-3	17	NA	TRBJ2-5	TGCGCCAGCAGCCAAGATAGAAGTCTCGGGGGCCAAGAGACCCAGTACTTC	CASSQDRSLGGQETQYF
NA	TRBV6-4	14	NA	TRBJ1-2	TGTGCCAGCACCCCGTTTCCGGGAGACTATGGCTACACCTTC	CASTPFPGDYGYTF
TRBD2	TRBV5-1	16	NA	TRBJ2-2	TGCGCCAGCAGCTTACGACTAGCGCACAACACCGGGGAGCTGTTTTTT	CASSLRLAHNTGELFF
NA	TRBV7-9	14	NA	TRBJ2-2	TGTGCCAGCAGCCCGGCGGGTGCCACCGGGGAGCTGTTTTTT	CASSPAGATGELFF
NA	TRBV5-6	14	NA	TRBJ2-7	TGTGCCAGCAGCCCCGAGGGCTATAACTACGAGCAGTACTTC	CASSPEGYNYEQYF
NA	TRBV6-5	15	once	TRBJ1-4	TGTGCCAGCAGTTACTCTAGCGGGATTAATGAAAAACTGTTTTTT	CASSYSSGINEKLFF